Described below is a single T cell receptor (beta chain) sequence and its context. Its matching antigen is unknown. The entry originates in a study of chemoradiotherapy in HPV16-positive cancers. Regarding the study as a whole: The functional HPV-specific definition rests on just a couple of HPV16-positive patients.

This CDR3 region has 14 residues. Germline CDR1 reads SEHNR; CDR2 reads FQNEAQ (reference sequence). V shed 6 bases and J shed 8 bases, with 17 bases lying between them. Here immunoSEQ multiplex PCR was the method, and the copy in TCRdb shows in-frame clones only, minus some. The sample records 12,000 or so clones, 70% to 90% being singletons. The clonotype comes from a human donor with HPV-associated anogenital cancer. V gene TRBV7-9 combines with J gene TRBJ1-5; weak D call: TRBD1 (5 bases). The sequencing here drew on blood, taken from a patient who underwent chemoradiotherapy. CDR3 region: CASRPDGANKPQHF. The CDR3 bases are TGTGCCAGCAGACCGGACGGGGCGAACAAGCCCCAGCATTTT.